The next 4 T cell receptor beta chains were all read from a single sample in a study of identical twins. TCRdb fed the 5' RACE reads into MiXCR, producing one record per CDR3 protein. The table includes 150,000 or so distinct CDR3 sequences, around 3.6% detected once. What was sequenced was memory T cells sorted from blood. The receptors come from a young man in good health.

This clonotype was observed many times. This rearrangement joins TRBV20-1 to TRBJ2-1; 7 nucleotides agree with TRBD1. Germline CDR1 is DFQATT and CDR2 is SNEGSKA (reference sequence). V gave up 3 bases and J gave up 0 bases; unmatched junction bases: 14. The CDR3 covers 18 residues. CDR3 DNA sequence: TGCAGTGCTAGCTCAGGGGGAGTAGACCTATTCTCCTACAATGAGCAGTTCTTC. Translating gives CSASSGGVDLFSYNEQFF.

This clonotype came up many times. CDR3 protein: CSARGDSFSGNTIYF. CDR3 sequence (DNA): TGCAGTGCTAGAGGGGACAGCTTCTCTGGAAACACCATATATTTT. The J gene is TRBJ1-3, the V gene TRBV20-1; 7 positions agree with TRBD1. Trimming at V came to 1 base and at J to 0 bases, leaving 3 bases not matched to a gene. Germline V gives CDR1 DFQATT, CDR2 SNEGSKA (reference sequence). The CDR3 spans 15 residues.

This clonotype has at least ten counts. The V and J genes are TRBV20-1 and TRBJ2-1; D not certain. The V gene's germline CDR1 is DFQATT and CDR2 SNEGSKA (reference sequence). V lost 6 bases and J 4 bases, leaving 19 bases between the germline ends. The CDR3 is 15 amino acids. The CDR3 is CSALRPVAVYNEQFF. The CDR3, as DNA: TGCAGTGCCCTCCGCCCCGTAGCCGTGTACAATGAGCAGTTCTTC.

This clonotype was seen many times. V usage is TRBV4-1 and J usage is TRBJ1-5; possible D gene TRBD1, 6 bases. This CDR3 comprises 14 residues. Germline CDR1 MGHRA, CDR2 YSYEKL. Trimming took 6 bases from V and 1 from J, leaving 10 bases between them. The CDR3 loop is CASSQDSSNQPQHF. Written as DNA, the CDR3 is TGCGCCAGCAGTCAGGACAGCAGCAATCAGCCCCAGCATTTT.